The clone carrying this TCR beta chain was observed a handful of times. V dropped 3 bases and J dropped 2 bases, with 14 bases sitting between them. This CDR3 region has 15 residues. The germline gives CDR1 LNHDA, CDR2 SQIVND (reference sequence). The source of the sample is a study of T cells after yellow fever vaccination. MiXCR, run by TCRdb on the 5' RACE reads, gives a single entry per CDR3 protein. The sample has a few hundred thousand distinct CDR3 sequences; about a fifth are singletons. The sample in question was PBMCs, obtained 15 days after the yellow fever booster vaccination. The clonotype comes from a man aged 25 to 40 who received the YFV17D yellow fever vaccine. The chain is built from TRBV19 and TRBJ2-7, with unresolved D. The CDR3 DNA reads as TGTGCCAGTAGTATGGCAGAGATCAAAACCTACGAGCAGTACTTC. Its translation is CASSMAEIKTYEQYF.